These 8 T cell receptor beta chains were sequenced from one sample in a study of T cells after yellow fever vaccination (dated by TCRdb to between 2019 and 2020). Reading the label with the study, this specimen's treatment or condition is: live attenuated yellow fever vaccine strain. The library was prepared using 5' RACE. Sequencing was performed on an Illumina HiSeq 2500. The public reads were reanalyzed by TCRdb: fastp trimming at Q25, MiXCR alignment, in-frame beta chains only. For every CDR3 protein sequence, its rows merge into one entry that carries the most common genes and DNA. This sample lists some 500,000 distinct CDR3 sequences; approximately 13% were detected once. The ten largest clones represent around 15% of the sample. This sample comprised PBMCs, obtained on the day of the yellow fever booster vaccination. All receptors come from a man aged 25-40 years who received the YFV17D yellow fever vaccine.

V is TRBV6-2 or TRBV6-3 and J is TRBJ2-7, with D possibly being TRBD2 (5 bases). The CDR3 contains 14 residues. Looked up from germline, CDR1 is MNHEY and CDR2 is SVGEGT. V lost 7 bases to trimming and J lost 2 bases, with 15 bases between them. DNA of the CDR3: TGTGCCAGCATGTACAGCGCGCGGGCCTACGAGCAGTACTTC. Encoded protein: CASMYSARAYEQYF.

The genes are TRBV10-2 and TRBJ2-7; no clear D. V was pared by 0 bases and J by 3 bases, with 15 bases between. CDR1 WSHSY and CDR2 SAAADI come from the germline V gene. CDR3 length: 16 residues. The CDR3 coding sequence is TGCGCCAGCAGTGAGTCAGGCCACCGGGCCTACTACGAGCAGTACTTC. Protein: CASSESGHRAYYEQYF.

This clonotype was recorded at least ten times. The chain carries TRBV11-1 and TRBJ2-3; 7 bases align to TRBD2. The J segment lost 2 bases and the V segment lost 0 bases, leaving 11 bases of the junction unmatched. CDR3 length: 18 residues. CDR1 and CDR2 from the germline V gene are SGHAT and FQDESV (reference sequence). CDR3 nucleotides: TGTGCCAGCAGCTTAGCCCACTCCGGGACTACCAACACAGATACGCAGTATTTT. Translation gives CASSLAHSGTTNTDTQYF.

The chain recombines TRBV19 with TRBJ1-2; no reliable D call. V lost 6 bases, J lost 5 bases, and 22 bases lay in between. CDR3 length equals 16 residues. Per the germline V gene, CDR1 is LNHDA and CDR2 is SQIVND (reference sequence). The CDR3 sequence is CASSETVLSFVYGYTF. The CDR3 DNA follows: TGTGCCAGTAGCGAGACGGTCCTTTCTTTTGTTTATGGCTACACCTTC.

The chain is built from TRBV10-2 and TRBJ1-5, with D possibly matching TRBD1 (6 bases). Trimming removed 0 bases at V and 7 bases at J, with 10 bases between. CDR1 and CDR2 from the germline V gene are WSHSY and SAAADI. The CDR3 runs 14 residues. CDR3 loop: CASSESGGIQPQHF. CDR3 nucleotide sequence: TGCGCCAGCAGTGAGTCAGGGGGTATCCAGCCCCAGCATTTT.

J is TRBJ1-1 and V is TRBV7-2; a possible D gene is TRBD1 (5 bases). With 1 base removed from V and 8 bases from J, the gap between germline ends came to 14 bases. Germline CDR1 reads SGHTA; CDR2 reads FQGNSA. The CDR3 contains 14 residues. The CDR3 DNA sequence: TGTGCCAGCAGCTTAGTCCGGGGCGGCCTAGAAGCTTTCTTT. Amino acids: CASSLVRGGLEAFF.

This clonotype occurred a few times. This chain links TRBV5-6 with TRBJ2-2; D unresolved. CDR3 length: 13 residues. The germline V and J ends were trimmed by 4 bases and 7 bases, with 11 bases remaining between them. Germline V gene sequence: CDR1 SGHDT, CDR2 YYEEEE. The CDR3 DNA reads as TGTGCCAGCAGCCCGGACCCTCACGGGGAGCTGTTTTTT. It yields the protein CASSPDPHGELFF.

The chain employs TRBV11-2 and TRBJ2-7; D is tentatively TRBD1 or TRBD2 (5 bases each). This CDR3 comprises 18 residues. V gave up 4 bases and J gave up 2 bases, with 24 bases separating them. Germline CDR1 is SGHAT and CDR2 is FQNNGV. The CDR3 coding sequence is TGTGCCAGCAGCTCCCTTAGGGGAAGCGGCGCTGCCCCCTACGAGCAGTACTTC. Protein sequence: CASSSLRGSGAAPYEQYF.